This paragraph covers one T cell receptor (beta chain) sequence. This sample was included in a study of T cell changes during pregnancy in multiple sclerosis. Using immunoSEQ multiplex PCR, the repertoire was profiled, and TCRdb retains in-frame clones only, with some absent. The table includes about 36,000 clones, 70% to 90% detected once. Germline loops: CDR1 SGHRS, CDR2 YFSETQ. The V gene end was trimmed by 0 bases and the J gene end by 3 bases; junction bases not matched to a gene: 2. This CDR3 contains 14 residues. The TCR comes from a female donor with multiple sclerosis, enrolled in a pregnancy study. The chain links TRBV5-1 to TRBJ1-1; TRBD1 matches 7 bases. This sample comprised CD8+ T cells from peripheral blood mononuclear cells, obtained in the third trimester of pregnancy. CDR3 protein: CASSLAGQYTEAFF. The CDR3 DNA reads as TGCGCCAGCAGCTTGGCGGGACAGTACACTGAAGCTTTCTTT.